Each of the 27 T cell receptor beta chains below was sequenced from the same sample in a study of T cell clonality in common variable immunodeficiency. The repertoire was sequenced with immunoSEQ multiplex PCR; TCRdb's copy has only in-frame clones and lacks some. The sample has tens of thousands of clones, none seen only once; the top ten hold about 6%. Specimen: peripheral blood mononuclear cells. Every receptor here comes from a person between 18 and 75 years old in good health.

For this clone: The read halts 3 residues ahead of the CDR3 end, with the missing end drawn from the germline J gene. V gene TRBV19 combines with J gene TRBJ1-1; 9 nucleotides line up with TRBD1. This CDR3 comprises 14 residues. In germline, CDR1 is LNHDA, CDR2 SQIVND (reference sequence). Unmatched junction bases numbered 7, after V lost 6 bases and J lost 5 bases. CDR3 residues: CASRVTGGETEAFF. The part of the CDR3 DNA that was read is TGTGCCAGTAGGGTGACAGGGGGTGAAACTGAA.

This clone was seen at least ten times. Read coverage stops 3 residues before the CDR3 terminus; the germline J gene supplies the remainder. J is TRBJ2-7 and V is TRBV20-1, with 10 bases lining up with TRBD1. CDR1 and CDR2 (germline): DFQATT, SNEGSKA (reference sequence). Germline trimming cut 6 bases from V and 2 bases from J; bases unmatched to any gene: 1. The CDR3 is 12 amino acids. The CDR3 sequence is CSAGQGAYEQYF. CDR3 bases read: TGCAGTGCCGGACAGGGGGCCTACGAG.

The table lists this clone with many counts. Sequencing ends 3 residues short of the CDR3 end; the germline J gene provides the rest. The chain combines TRBV30 with TRBJ2-3; D is undetermined. The CDR3 runs 12 residues. V was trimmed by 0 bases and J by 5 bases, leaving 6 bases between them. CDR1 is GTSNPN and CDR2 is SVGIG in the germline V gene (reference sequence). CDR3 region: CAWSVLGDTQYF. Incomplete CDR3 DNA: TGTGCCTGGAGTGTACTTGGAGATACG.

A note on this clone: Read data end 3 residues before the CDR3 end; the end is taken from the germline J gene. The rearrangement links TRBV19 to TRBJ1-2; 9 bases line up with TRBD1. CDR3 length equals 13 residues. Germline CDR1 reads LNHDA; CDR2 reads SQIVND (reference sequence). Unmatched junction bases numbered 5, after V lost 5 bases and J lost 7 bases. The sequenced CDR3 bases are TGTGCCAGTAGTCCACAGGGGGCTGGTGGC. Its protein product is CASSPQGAGG. The CDR3, in full, reads CASSPQGAGGYTF.

This clone has a count of ten or more. Sequencing ends 3 residues short of the CDR3 end; the germline J gene provides the rest. The J gene is TRBJ2-7, the V gene TRBV20-1; TRBD1 agrees at 8 bases. This CDR3 contains 14 residues. The germline CDR1 and CDR2 sequences are DFQATT and SNEGSKA (reference sequence). J lost 3 bases, V lost 6 bases, and 10 bases had no gene match. CDR3 bases read: TGCAGTGCCACAAGTACAGGGGGTTTCTACGAG. It yields the protein CSATSTGGFYE. The whole CDR3 region reads CSATSTGGFYEQYF.

This clone was counted only a few times. Read data end 3 residues before the CDR3 end; the end is taken from the germline J gene. V gene TRBV30 combines with J gene TRBJ1-2; a possible D gene is TRBD1 (5 bases). The length of the CDR3 is 12 residues. Germline assignment: CDR1 GTSNPN and CDR2 SVGIG (reference sequence). The DNA read from the CDR3 is TGTGCCTGGAGTTCGCGGGGCAATGAC. This translates into CAWSSRGND. The full CDR3 protein is CAWSSRGNDYTF.

This clone has a count of ten or more. Germline is not matched at one junction end, which may reflect a read error. The read falls 3 residues short of the CDR3 end, and the missing part is taken from the germline J gene. The V gene is TRBV4-2, the J gene TRBJ1-4; D unresolved. CDR1 and CDR2 (germline): LGHNA, YNFKEQ. The CDR3 is 12 residues long. The CDR3 is CASSQEGSPLFF. The sequenced CDR3 bases are TGCGCCAGCAGCCAAGAAGGTTCACCA.

This clone was counted ten times or more. The read ends 3 residues before the CDR3 terminus; that terminus is restored from the germline J gene. The V and J genes are TRBV5-1 and TRBJ2-7; TRBD1 agrees at 8 bases. The germline CDR1 and CDR2 sequences are SGHRS and YFSETQ. Losses at the gene ends were 3 bases for V and 2 bases for J; bases not matched to a gene: 4. The CDR3 sequence is 14 residues long. The DNA read from the CDR3 is TGCGCCAGCAGCTCGGGACAGGTTCCCTACGAG. Protein sequence: CASSSGQVPYE. The CDR3 in full is CASSSGQVPYEQYF.

In this sample, this clone turned up many times. Read coverage stops 3 residues before the CDR3 terminus; the germline J gene supplies the remainder. This chain connects TRBV10-3 to TRBJ2-1; tentative D call: TRBD1 (6 bases). Germline CDR1 ENHRY, CDR2 SYGVKD. The CDR3 totals 16 residues. V dropped 2 bases and J dropped 3 bases, with 14 bases sitting between them. The CDR3 loop is CAISEARGTNYNEQFF. The covered CDR3 bases are TGTGCCATCAGTGAGGCCAGGGGCACTAACTACAATGAG.

This clone was detected ten times or more. The read stops 3 residues short of the end of the CDR3; the missing end is completed from the germline J gene. The chain has TRBV5-1 and TRBJ2-3; 8 bases match TRBD2. V shed 1 base, J shed 6 bases, and the junction held 4 bases outside the gene matches. CDR3 length equals 14 residues. Germline values: CDR1 SGHRS, CDR2 YFSETQ. CDR3 DNA (partial): TGCGCCAGCAGCTTGCAAGCGGGGGAGGATACG. Translating it yields CASSLQAGEDT. The whole CDR3 reads CASSLQAGEDTQYF.

This clone has at least ten counts. The read gets to within 3 residues of the CDR3 end, and the germline J gene fills in the rest. The rearrangement joins TRBV2 to TRBJ2-7, with TRBD1 as a possible D gene (6 bases). Per the germline V gene, CDR1 is SNHLY and CDR2 is FYNNEI. The CDR3 is made up of 15 amino acids. V was trimmed by 3 bases and J by 5 bases, leaving 17 bases between them. CDR3 sequence: CASSEFRGDLHEQYF. CDR3 DNA, as far as it was read: TGTGCCAGCAGTGAGTTCAGGGGAGATCTCCACGAG.

This clone was counted ten times or more. The read is 3 residues too short to cover the CDR3 end, so that end is filled in from the germline J gene. The gene calls are TRBV19 and TRBJ2-1; D perhaps matches TRBD2 (6 bases). Trimming cost V 3 bases and J 7 bases, with 16 bases left between them. The germline V gene has CDR1 LNHDA and CDR2 SQIVND (reference sequence). This CDR3 region has 15 residues. The part of the CDR3 DNA that was read is TGTGCCAGTAGTATGGGTGAACGGGGGAGGAATGAG. Protein product: CASSMGERGRNE. The CDR3 as a whole reads CASSMGERGRNEQFF. Supplemented by reference TRBV19 and TRBJ2-1, the full variable domain reads DGGITQSPKYLFRKEGQNVTLSCEQNLNHDAMYWYRQDPGQGLRLIYYSQIVNDFQKGDIAEGYSVSREKKESFPLTVTSAQKNPTAFYLCASSMGERGRNEQFFGPGTRLTVL.

The table lists this clone with many counts. The read ends 3 residues shy of where the CDR3 ends; the end is completed using the germline J gene. V gene TRBV20-1 combines with J gene TRBJ1-5, with TRBD1 matching over 8 bases. This CDR3 is 15 amino acids long. Germline loops: CDR1 DFQATT, CDR2 SNEGSKA (reference sequence). V lost 3 bases to trimming and J lost 2 bases; unmatched junction nucleotides: 6. The CDR3 bases that were read are TGCAGTGCTAGCTACACAGGGGGTGGCAATCAGCCC. Residues: CSASYTGGGNQP. In full, the CDR3 reads CSASYTGGGNQPQHF.

In regard to this clone: From the germline J gene comes the end of the CDR3, since the read stops 3 residues before it. V and J are TRBV7-2 and TRBJ1-2; D remains ambiguous. The CDR3 is 13 amino acids. The germline gives CDR1 SGHTA, CDR2 FQGNSA. CDR3 DNA, as far as it was read: TGTGCCAGCAGCTTTCAGGTGGGCTACGAC. It is translated as CASSFQVGYD. The full CDR3 is CASSFQVGYDYTF. The full variable domain, completed using reference TRBV7-2 and TRBJ1-2, is GAGVSQSPSNKVTEKGKDVELRCDPISGHTALYWYRQSLGQGLEFLIYFQGNSAPDKSGLPSDRFSAERTGGSVSTLTIQRTQQEDSAVYLCASSFQVGYDYTFGSGTRLTVV.

The table lists this clone with many counts. Coverage ceases 3 residues before the CDR3 finishes, and the germline J gene fills in the end. V gene TRBV19 combines with J gene TRBJ1-2; D remains unclear. Deletions cut 4 bases from V and 2 bases from J, with 5 bases between. CDR1 is LNHDA, CDR2 SQIVND, per germline (reference sequence). This CDR3 has 12 residues. The CDR3 protein is CASSTVNYGYTF. The CDR3 bases that were read are TGTGCCAGTAGTACGGTCAACTATGGC.

This clone has at least ten counts. The sequenced part of the CDR3 DNA is TGTGCCTGGAGTCCTAGCGGGGGGCTCCAAGAGACC. It specifies CAWSPSGGLQET. The CDR3, in full, reads CAWSPSGGLQETQYF. The genes are TRBV30 and TRBJ2-5; 11 nucleotides agree with TRBD2. Sequencing ends 3 residues short of the CDR3 end; the germline J gene provides the rest. V was pared by 2 bases and J by 1 base, with 3 bases of the junction left unmatched. This CDR3 comprises 15 residues. Germline lookup yields CDR1 GTSNPN and CDR2 SVGIG (reference sequence).

This clone was seen many times. Read coverage stops 3 residues before the CDR3 terminus; the germline J gene supplies the remainder. This chain joins TRBV5-1 and TRBJ1-4; 8 bases are a match to TRBD1. After removal of 4 bases from V and 3 bases from J, the junction contained 5 bases not matched to a gene. CDR3 length: 15 residues. CDR1 is SGHRS and CDR2 is YFSETQ in the germline V gene. The part of the CDR3 DNA that was read is TGCGCCAGCAGCCCGGACAGGGCGGCTAATGAAAAA. Amino acid sequence: CASSPDRAANEK. The full CDR3 is CASSPDRAANEKLFF.

This clone was found many times. Sequencing ends 3 residues short of the CDR3 end; the germline J gene provides the rest. The V call is TRBV7-2, the J call TRBJ2-5; D perhaps matches TRBD2 (5 bases). Germline values: CDR1 SGHTA, CDR2 FQGNSA. The CDR3 contains 13 residues. V lost 3 bases and J 5 bases, leaving 10 bases between the germline ends. The sequenced CDR3 bases are TGTGCCAGCAGCTTGCTAGCCCGGGAGACC. Translating gives CASSLLARET. The entire CDR3 is CASSLLARETQYF.

This clone was observed many times. The read gets to within 3 residues of the CDR3 end, and the germline J gene fills in the rest. The chain employs TRBV4-2 and TRBJ2-7; 8 bases align to TRBD2. The CDR3 extends over 16 amino acids. V trimming: 1 base; J trimming: 6 bases; junction bases outside the gene matches: 11. The germline V gene has CDR1 LGHNA and CDR2 YNFKEQ. CDR3 bases read: TGTGCCAGCAGCCAAGGAGTCGGGGGGGCCTGGGGCGAG. This codes for CASSQGVGGAWGE. The entire CDR3 sequence reads CASSQGVGGAWGEQYF.

This clone was seen ten or more times. The CDR3 extends 3 residues past the end of the read, so its final part is completed from the germline J gene. The sample holds other DNA sequences that translate to the same CDR3. The chain recombines TRBV18 with TRBJ2-5; possible D gene TRBD1, 6 bases. Trimming shortened V by 3 bases and J by 5 bases, and 10 bases separated the two germline ends. The CDR3 contains 13 residues. The germline gives CDR1 KGHSH, CDR2 LQKENI. The CDR3 DNA, read in part, is TGTGCCAGCTCACCCCCAGGGGAGGAGACC. Its protein product is CASSPPGEET. The complete CDR3 sequence is CASSPPGEETQYF.

Note on this clone: The read is 3 residues too short to cover the CDR3 end, so that end is filled in from the germline J gene. The gene calls are TRBV10-2 and TRBJ2-1, with 13 nucleotides matching TRBD2. Germline V gene data show CDR1 as WSHSY and CDR2 as SAAADI. This CDR3 spans 17 amino acids. V trimming: 6 bases; J trimming: 0 bases; junction bases outside the gene matches: 5. The sequenced CDR3 bases are TGCGCCAGCAGGAGGGGGACTAGCGGGGCCTCCTACAATGAG. Amino acids: CASRRGTSGASYNE. The whole CDR3 sequence is CASRRGTSGASYNEQFF.

This clone was observed at least ten times. The sequence runs out 3 residues before the end of the CDR3; the remainder is reconstructed from the germline J gene. The rearrangement uses TRBV19 and TRBJ1-2; 9 bases line up with TRBD1. From germline, CDR1 is LNHDA and CDR2 SQIVND (reference sequence). This CDR3 region has 14 residues. CDR3 DNA, as far as it was read: TGTGACTTGAGGCCGGGACAGGGAGCCTATGGC. Encoded protein: CDLRPGQGAYG. From start to end, the CDR3 is CDLRPGQGAYGYTF.

With respect to this clone: The CDR3 goes on 3 residues after the read ends, and that part is filled in from the germline J gene. The gene calls are TRBV11-3 and TRBJ1-2; D is ambiguous. V was cut by 4 bases and J by 4 bases, with 16 bases left in between. The CDR3 covers 15 residues. The germline CDR1 and CDR2 sequences are SGHNT and YENEEA. The CDR3 sequence is CASSSREWTVYGYTF. The CDR3 DNA, read in part, is TGTGCCAGCAGCTCGAGAGAGTGGACTGTCTATGGC.

This clone showed up many times. The missing CDR3 end, 3 residues past where the read stops, is filled in from the germline J gene. The chain joins TRBV6-2 or TRBV6-3 to TRBJ2-2; the match to TRBD1 covers 7 bases. The germline CDR1 and CDR2 sequences are MNHEY and SVGEGT. The CDR3 sequence is 16 residues long. Germline trimming cut 2 bases from V and 4 bases from J; bases unmatched to any gene: 7. The CDR3 loop reads CASSYPGQDPTGELFF. CDR3 DNA (partial): TGTGCCAGCAGTTACCCAGGACAGGACCCCACCGGGGAG.

In this sample, this clone turned up many times. The DNA ends 3 residues before the CDR3 does, and the rest of the CDR3 is filled in from the germline J gene. The chain carries TRBV7-8 and TRBJ1-1; no firm D call. Trimming removed 0 bases from V and 4 bases from J, with 12 bases in between. The CDR3 extends over 15 amino acids. Per germline, CDR1 SGHVS and CDR2 FQNEAQ. CDR3 DNA (partial): TGTGCCAGCAGCTTAGCGCCCGCCTCGGGCACTGAA. Translation gives CASSLAPASGTE. In full, the CDR3 reads CASSLAPASGTEAFF.

This clone showed up many times. The read comes to an end 3 residues before the CDR3 does, leaving the germline J gene to fill in the end. This sequence joins TRBV19 and TRBJ1-2, with TRBD1 identical over 8 bases. The CDR3 spans 14 residues. Germline lookup yields CDR1 LNHDA and CDR2 SQIVND (reference sequence). Here the CDR3 reads CASTLTGDSYDYTF. CDR3 DNA, as far as it was read: TGTGCCAGTACCTTGACAGGGGACTCCTACGAC.

This clone showed up many times. Read sequence stops 3 residues before the CDR3 end, and the germline J gene provides the missing end. The rearrangement uses TRBV3-1 (or the pseudogene TRBV3-2) and TRBJ2-2, with a possible D match to TRBD2 (5 bases). V shed 0 bases and J shed 5 bases, with 16 bases lying between them. Germline values: CDR1 LGHDT, CDR2 YNNKEL (reference sequence). The CDR3 extends over 17 amino acids. The CDR3 here is CASSQDRGSLRTGELFF. The sequenced part of the CDR3 DNA is TGTGCCAGCAGCCAAGATCGGGGAAGCCTTAGGACCGGGGAG.